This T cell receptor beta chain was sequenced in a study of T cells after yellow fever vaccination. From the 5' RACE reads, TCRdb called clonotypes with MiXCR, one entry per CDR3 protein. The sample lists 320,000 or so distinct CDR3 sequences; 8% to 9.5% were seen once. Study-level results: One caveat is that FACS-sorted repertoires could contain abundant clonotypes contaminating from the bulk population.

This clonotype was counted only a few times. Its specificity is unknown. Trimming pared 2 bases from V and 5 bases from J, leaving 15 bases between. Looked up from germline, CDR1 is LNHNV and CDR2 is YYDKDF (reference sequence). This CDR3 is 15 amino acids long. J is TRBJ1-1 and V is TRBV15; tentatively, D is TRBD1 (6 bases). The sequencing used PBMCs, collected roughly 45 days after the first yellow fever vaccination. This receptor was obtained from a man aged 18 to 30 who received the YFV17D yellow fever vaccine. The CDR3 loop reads CATSRKGGRGTEAFF. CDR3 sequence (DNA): TGTGCCACCAGCAGAAAAGGGGGGCGCGGTACTGAAGCTTTCTTT. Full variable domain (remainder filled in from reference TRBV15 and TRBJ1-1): DAMVIQNPRYQVTQFGKPVTLSCSQTLNHNVMYWYQQKSSQAPKLLFHYYDKDFNNEADTPDNFQSRRPNTSFCFLDIRSPGLGDTAMYLCATSRKGGRGTEAFFGQGTRLTVV.